This T cell receptor beta chain emerged from a study of blood T cells in healthy people across ages. Looking at the study overall: Every two T cells gave about one barcoded beta molecule via template switching.

It was with a sample-barcoded 5' primer and a J-beta primer mix that a second PCR of about 6 to 12 cycles was run. Each CDR3 protein is one row after TCRdb ran MiXCR on the 5' RACE reads. The sample contains 650,000 to 1,000,000 distinct CDR3 sequences, 35% to 50% of which appear only once. This clonotype was observed a few times. The antigen is not known. V shed 2 bases, J shed 8 bases, and the junction held 4 bases outside the gene matches. The CDR3 is 15 residues long. CDR1 is SGHRS, CDR2 YFSETQ, per germline. Drawing of peripheral blood yielded 8.5 to 10 milliliters from each donor. Study-wide results and limits: TCR beta diversity was tightly associated with the proportion of naive T cells. Unsorted PBMC material precluded a definitive naive versus antigen-experienced comparison.

This receptor was identified in an elderly man in good health. Sample: blood. The V gene is TRBV5-1, the J gene TRBJ1-6; 10 bases are a match to TRBD1. CDR3 sequence (DNA): TGCGCCAGCAGCTTCGACAGGGGGCGAGATTCACCCCTCCACTTT. Its protein product is CASSFDRGRDSPLHF.